Sequencing of this T cell receptor beta chain was carried out in a study of T-cell reconstitution after alpha-beta-depleted transplantation in children (dated by TCRdb to between 2015 and 2016). Study-wide context: The study quantitatively tracked T-cell immune reconstitution after TCRalphabeta/CD19-depleted allogeneic hematopoietic cell transplantation in children using TCR repertoire profiling.

This specimen's treatment or condition label, interpreted: allogeneic hematopoietic cell transplantation with graft depleted of TCRalphabeta T cells and CD19 B cells. Transplant recipients were children who received TCRalphabeta/CD19-depleted allogeneic hematopoietic cell grafts. The library was made by PCR. This sample was sequenced with an Illumina HiSeq 2500. Molecular barcoding was employed in the preparation of TCR libraries, with unique molecular identifiers being used to normalize TCRbeta repertoire quantification. TCRdb cleaned the public reads at Q25 with fastp, built clones with MiXCR and kept in-frame beta chains. Rows are unified per CDR3 protein, each entry keeping the most common DNA and genes. The sample has fewer than 550,000 distinct CDR3 sequences on record, around 10% of them singletons. The top ten constitute less than 15% of the sample. According to the germline V gene (reference sequence), CDR1 reads MNHEY and CDR2 reads SMNVEV. The germline ends are 10 bases apart after V is trimmed by 3 bases and J by 3 bases. Inclusive of the bounding cysteine and phenylalanine, the CDR3 is 14 residues long. Solely the CDR3 DNA is kept, with 42 bases framed from the first base.

This clonotype has just a few counts. It lacks a known antigen. No quality values exist for individual bases; no much larger clone is one base distant. The study at large found these results: The apparently early alphabetaT-cell count recovery about two months after transplant was reportedly dependent on only several hundred rapidly expanded clones derived from non-depleted graft cells. Over the following months the frequencies of hyperexpanded clones went down, and after one year T-cell counts and TCRbeta diversity were mostly credited to newly produced T cells. The high TCRbeta diversity at day 60 in some patients was ascribed to recipient T cells and intrathymic progenitors that had survived conditioning.

The specimen comprised PBMCs, mostly from graft donor cells, sampled 180 days after TCRalphabeta/CD19-depleted stem cell transplant. The TCR comes from a female patient aged 2-15 years who had a stem cell transplant for aplastic anemia, so the T cells may come from the graft donor. This chain is built from TRBV27 and TRBJ2-3; 5 matching bases give a weak D call of TRBD1. This receptor carries the CDR3 CASSLGRVTDTQYF. The base sequence is TGTGCCAGCAGTTTGGGCAGGGTTACAGATACGCAGTATTTT.